This is a list of T cell receptor beta chains from one sample in a study of somatic mutations in cytotoxic T cells in rheumatoid arthritis. Profiled with immunoSEQ multiplex PCR; TCRdb holds only in-frame clones, not every one. The profile covers some 16,000 clones, with approximately 80% appearing a single time and approximately 10% taken by the ten largest. The source material was CD8+ T cells sorted from blood. The receptors originated from an adult with rheumatoid arthritis. The conserved cysteine and the conserved F or W are not part of the CDR3 here.

TRBV6-1 ASTGDPSSYNEQF
TRBV27 ASSGSGANYGYT
TRBV18 ASSPDTGLAEDTQY
TRBV7-9 ASSFSRQAADTQY
TRBV9 ASSVEGTRGSGNTIY
TRBV10-3 AISESEGNYGYT
TRBV25-1 ASSVIGEQY
TRBV6-5 ASSYGRDVGEQY
TRBV6-1 ASFNKDFNYGYT
TRBV14 ASSQVAGGSYNEQF
TRBV6-1 ASSEQTGGNYGYT
TRBV28 ASSPRTGLNYGYT
TRBV5-4 ATLGGTGELF
TRBV5-1 ASSPNSYEAF
TRBV15 ATLSSGYEQY
TRBV11-2 ASSPVAGGSYEQY
TRBV7-9 ASSLALWKHHI
TRBV9 ASGSHYGYT
TRBV9 ASSEAGNTEAF
TRBV9 ASSAGHGRSYEQY
TRBV7-6 ASSPAGGQETQY
TRBV4-1 ASSQAAGTGFTGELF
TRBV28 ASSSQTTGVVSPLH
TRBV29-1 SVSGLLIDEQF
TRBV5-1 ASSLGQPTETQY
TRBV10-3 ATQLSRGLAGDTQY
TRBV4-1 ASSQDPPPTGNTGELF